Each of the 14 T cell receptor beta chains below was sequenced from the same sample in a study of CD8 T cells in ankylosing spondylitis (TCRdb year 2017). What the authors observed across the whole study: A TCR beta motif of several highly homologous amino acid variants appeared characteristic of blood from ankylosing spondylitis patients.

Library preparation used 5' RACE. The sequencer was an Illumina HiSeq 2500. TCRdb handled the public reads itself, with Q25 trimming in fastp and clone calling in MiXCR, and kept productive beta chains. Rows are unified per CDR3 protein, each entry keeping the most common DNA and genes. For this sample the table gives around 770,000 distinct CDR3 sequences, of which approximately 12% were detected only once. The ten largest clones represent about 0.49% of the sample. No antigen has been assigned to these receptors. Sequences were obtained from blood, either unsorted or a sorted T cell fraction (not recorded which). The receptors derive from a male donor with ankylosing spondylitis.

The rearrangement joins TRBV20-1 to TRBJ2-7, with D tentatively TRBD2 (5 bases). Germline V CDR1 and CDR2: DFQATT, SNEGSKA (reference sequence). The CDR3 has 13 residues. The V end was cut by 5 bases, the J end by 3 bases, with 14 bases between. As DNA, the CDR3 is TGCAGTGCTCCTCTACCGGGGATCTACGAGCAGTACTTC. Translated: CSAPLPGIYEQYF.

For the CDR3, the DNA is TGTGCCCGAGAAAACACTGAAGCTTTCTTT. Translated, it gives CARENTEAFF. The chain couples TRBV28 to TRBJ1-1; D unresolved. The CDR3 spans 10 residues. Germline-derived CDR1 and CDR2 are MDHEN and SYDVKM. The V end was cut by 11 bases, the J end by 2 bases, with 6 bases between. The full variable domain, completed using reference TRBV28 and TRBJ1-1, is DVKVTQSSRYLVKRTGEKVFLECVQDMDHENMFWYRQDPGLGLRLIYFSYDVKMKEKGDIPEGYSVSREKKERFSLILESASTNQTSMYLCARENTEAFFGQGTRLTVV.

The chain combines TRBV12-5 with TRBJ1-2; D gene unclear. The CDR3 has 12 amino acids. V was trimmed by 4 bases and J by 4 bases, leaving 7 bases between them. Germline CDR1 reads LGHNT; CDR2 reads FRNRAP. CDR3 sequence reads: CASGSPSYGYTF. CDR3 sequence (DNA): TGTGCTAGTGGTTCCCCGTCCTATGGCTACACCTTC.

CDR3 protein: CSARGGLATLYNEQFF. The CDR3 region has the DNA TGCAGTGCTAGAGGGGGTCTAGCGACTCTCTACAATGAGCAGTTCTTC. V and J are TRBV20-1 and TRBJ2-1; TRBD2 is a possible D gene (6 bases). Germline CDR1 reads DFQATT; CDR2 reads SNEGSKA (reference sequence). V dropped 1 base and J dropped 3 bases, with 16 bases sitting between them. The CDR3 consists of 16 residues.

This sequence joins TRBV4-3 and TRBJ2-3; D uncertain. V lost 1 base to trimming and J lost 4 bases, with 12 bases between them. The CDR3 is made up of 15 amino acids. The germline V gene has CDR1 LGHNA and CDR2 YSLEER. The CDR3 here is CASSQVFSWADTQYF. In DNA form, the CDR3 reads TGCGCCAGCAGCCAAGTATTCTCCTGGGCAGATACGCAGTATTTT.

This clonotype was counted only a few times. The chain is built from TRBV27 and TRBJ1-3; no definite D call. The CDR3 spans 15 residues. Trimming pared 3 bases from V and 1 base from J, leaving 10 bases between. The germline gives CDR1 MNHEY, CDR2 SMNVEV (reference sequence). The CDR3 loop reads CASSFKAGSGNTIYF. The CDR3 nucleotides read TGTGCCAGCAGTTTTAAGGCGGGTTCTGGAAACACCATATATTTT.

This clonotype has only a few counts. V and J are TRBV7-9 and TRBJ2-5; no reliable D call. This CDR3 spans 15 amino acids. The germline V and J ends were trimmed by 5 bases and 1 base, with 14 bases remaining between them. Germline CDR1 reads SEHNR; CDR2 reads FQNEAQ (reference sequence). CDR3 in amino acids: CASSLKRTVQETQYF. CDR3 nucleotides: TGTGCCAGCAGCCTAAAGAGGACGGTCCAAGAGACCCAGTACTTC.

This clonotype showed up just a few times. The chain recombines TRBV28 with TRBJ1-1; no clear D. Trimming took 8 bases from V and 0 from J, leaving 13 bases between them. Germline CDR1 is MDHEN and CDR2 is SYDVKM. There are 14 residues in the CDR3. The CDR3 reads CASENRAVNTEAFF. As DNA, the CDR3 is TGTGCCAGCGAAAATAGGGCTGTGAACACTGAAGCTTTCTTT.

The V gene is TRBV4-3, the J gene TRBJ1-2, with D uncertain. The CDR3 loop spans 14 amino acids. Trimming cost V 1 base and J 7 bases, with 13 bases left between them. Per the germline V gene, CDR1 is LGHNA and CDR2 is YSLEER. The CDR3: CASSQVPEVVGYTF. CDR3 DNA: TGCGCCAGCAGCCAAGTTCCAGAAGTGGTTGGCTACACCTTC.

Many counts were recorded for this clonotype. This chain links TRBV6-5 with TRBJ1-2; D unresolved. The V gene lost 4 bases and the J gene lost 0 bases, with 9 bases spanning the gap. This CDR3 has 14 amino acids. Germline V lookup: CDR1 MNHEY, CDR2 SVGAGI. The CDR3 protein is CASSLTTANYGYTF. The CDR3 DNA reads TGTGCCAGCAGTTTGACGACGGCTAACTATGGCTACACCTTC.

With respect to this clonotype: Possible read error: a much larger clone is one base away. The chain is built from TRBV4-3 and TRBJ2-2; 10 bases are shared with TRBD2. Per germline, CDR1 LGHNA and CDR2 YSLEER. V was pared by 3 bases and J by 3 bases, with 1 base of the junction left unmatched. This CDR3 region has 15 residues. CDR3 sequence reads: CASSHLAGDTGELFF. As DNA, the CDR3 is TGCGCCAGCAGCCACCTAGCGGGAGACACCGGGGAGCTGTTTTTT.

This clonotype was counted between two and nine times. The rearrangement links TRBV7-9 to TRBJ2-1; D is unclear. Germline assignment: CDR1 SEHNR and CDR2 FQNEAQ (reference sequence). The V gene lost 5 bases and the J gene lost 0 bases, with 8 bases spanning the gap. This CDR3 region has 14 residues. CDR3 sequence: CASSPVLSYNEQFF. The CDR3 bases are TGTGCCAGCAGCCCCGTACTCTCCTACAATGAGCAGTTCTTC.

This clonotype was seen ten or more times. The chain joins TRBV4-1 to TRBJ2-1; 11 bases map to TRBD2. Trimming took 0 bases from V and 5 from J; bases not matched to a gene: 9. The CDR3 extends over 18 amino acids. Germline V CDR1 and CDR2: MGHRA, YSYEKL. The CDR3 nucleotides read TGCGCCAGCAGCCAAGATCCCCCGACTAGCGGGAAAAACAATGAGCAGTTCTTC. This sequence encodes CASSQDPPTSGKNNEQFF.

This clonotype has just a few counts. The rearrangement links TRBV5-1 to TRBJ2-3, with a tentative D call TRBD2 (6 bases). The CDR3 has 14 residues. Germline CDR1 and CDR2: SGHRS and YFSETQ. V shed 2 bases and J shed 5 bases, with 12 bases lying between them. CDR3 sequence reads: CASSFGYSGDTQYF. As DNA, the CDR3 is TGCGCCAGCAGCTTCGGTTATAGCGGAGATACGCAGTATTTT.